This TCR beta chain appears in the sequencing data of a study of shared clonotypes between healthy human individuals. Turning to this clone: Its antigen is still unknown.

The V end lost 1 base, the J end lost 7 bases, and 7 bases lay between the germline ends. There are 12 residues in the CDR3. The V gene's germline CDR1 is LNHDA and CDR2 SQIVND (reference sequence). Method: immunoSEQ multiplex PCR; TCRdb's copy keeps in-frame clones and lacks some. The data contain approximately 940,000 clones, around three quarters of them singletons. Study-wide results and limits: Limited genetic and exposure-history diversity came from having few donors.

Material for sequencing was memory CD4+ T cells sorted from blood. As for subset: CD45RA-negative fraction. This rearrangement joins TRBV19 to TRBJ1-1; D unclear. The sequence came from a man between 18 and 35 years old in good health. CDR3 in amino acids: CASSIGDYEAFF. CDR3 bases: TGTGCCAGTAGTATAGGGGATTATGAAGCTTTCTTT.